A single sample is the source of the 28 T cell receptor beta chains below, sequenced in a study of cytomegalovirus exposure and HLA in healthy donors. Here immunoSEQ multiplex PCR was the method, and the copy in TCRdb shows in-frame clones only, minus some. This table has 200,000 to 250,000 clones, around four fifths appearing once. Sequencing was performed on PBMCs. Source of these receptors: a woman aged 18-29 years in good health and CMV-seronegative.

Note on this clone: Within the sample, other DNA sequences also encode this same CDR3. The rearrangement uses TRBV5-6 and TRBJ1-2; the D gene is possibly TRBD1 (5 bases). Germline loops: CDR1 SGHDT, CDR2 YYEEEE. Trimming took off 1 base at V and 3 bases at J, with 7 bases between the two ends. The CDR3 is 13 amino acids. In DNA, the CDR3 is TGTGCCAGCAGCTTGACGGGACACTATGGCTACACCTTC. Amino acid sequence: CASSLTGHYGYTF.

J is TRBJ1-5 and V is TRBV10-1; TRBD1 matches at 7 bases. In germline, CDR1 is WNHNN, CDR2 SYGVQD (reference sequence). J was trimmed by 4 bases and V by 5 bases; bases with no gene match: 2. The CDR3 covers 13 residues. This CDR3 is CASSTGANQPQHF. CDR3 sequence (DNA): TGCGCCAGCAGTACAGGGGCAAATCAGCCCCAGCATTTT.

The J gene is TRBJ2-7, the V gene TRBV5-6; 9 bases map to TRBD1. This CDR3 is 16 amino acids long. V lost 0 bases to trimming and J lost 4 bases; unmatched junction nucleotides: 8. CDR1 and CDR2 from the germline V gene are SGHDT and YYEEEE. In DNA, the CDR3 is TGTGCCAGCAGCTTGGGTACAGGGGGCGCGGGTTACGAGCAGTACTTC. Protein: CASSLGTGGAGYEQYF. Filled out from reference TRBV5-6 and TRBJ2-7, the complete variable domain reads DAGVTQSPTHLIKTRGQQVTLRCSPKSGHDTVSWYQQALGQGPQFIFQYYEEEERQRGNFPDRFSGHQFPNYSSELNVNALLLGDSALYLCASSLGTGGAGYEQYFGPGTRLTVT.

This chain joins TRBV4-1 and TRBJ1-1; TRBD1 aligns across 7 bases. The germline V gene has CDR1 MGHRA and CDR2 YSYEKL. Trimming cost V 2 bases and J 6 bases; bases outside gene matches: 9. The CDR3 has 15 residues. CDR3 region: CASSQREGAGAEAFF. The CDR3 bases are TGCGCCAGCAGCCAAAGGGAGGGGGCAGGGGCTGAAGCTTTCTTT.

J is TRBJ1-5 and V is TRBV27; no firm D call. This CDR3 is built from 14 residues. Germline V gives CDR1 MNHEY, CDR2 SMNVEV (reference sequence). With 3 bases removed from V and 4 bases from J, the gap between germline ends came to 10 bases. As DNA, the CDR3 is TGTGCCAGCAGTTTTTTGGGGTATAATCAGCCCCAGCATTTT. This encodes CASSFLGYNQPQHF.

The rearrangement joins TRBV28 to TRBJ1-3; D unresolved. V lost 7 bases and J 7 bases, leaving 14 bases between the germline ends. Looked up from germline, CDR1 is MDHEN and CDR2 is SYDVKM. This CDR3 has 13 residues. CDR3 sequence reads: CASTSRMWNTIYF. The CDR3 coding sequence is TGTGCCAGCACCAGCCGGATGTGGAACACCATATATTTT.

CDR3 nucleotide sequence: TGTGCCAGCGGGGTTTGGGCAGTTAATGAGCAGTTCTTC. This sequence encodes CASGVWAVNEQFF. This sequence joins TRBV27 and TRBJ2-1; no clear D gene. The CDR3 loop spans 13 amino acids. V dropped 8 bases and J dropped 7 bases, with 15 bases sitting between them. Germline V gene lookup returns CDR1 MNHEY and CDR2 SMNVEV (reference sequence).

The CDR3 coding sequence is TGTGCCAGCAGCTTACAGGGGAGGTTGAATGAAAAACTGTTTTTT. It codes for CASSLQGRLNEKLFF. V gene TRBV7-9 combines with J gene TRBJ1-4; weak D call: TRBD1 (6 bases). Trimming removed 2 bases at V and 5 bases at J, with 12 bases between. The V gene's germline CDR1 is SEHNR and CDR2 FQNEAQ (reference sequence). The length of the CDR3 is 15 residues.

This clone was seen more than once but under ten times. The V gene is TRBV25-1, the J gene TRBJ2-2; 8 positions agree with TRBD2. After removal of 3 bases from V and 0 bases from J, the junction contained 6 bases not matched to a gene. Germline CDR1 MGHDK, CDR2 SYGVNS. This CDR3 region has 17 residues. DNA of the CDR3: TGTGCCAGCAGTGATCGTAGCGGGACGCCGAACACCGGGGAGCTGTTTTTT. Amino acids: CASSDRSGTPNTGELFF.

This clone was counted a few times. The V gene is TRBV5-1, the J gene TRBJ1-4; D not certain. The CDR3 runs to 16 residues. Per germline, CDR1 SGHRS and CDR2 YFSETQ. The V and J ends lost 1 base and 8 bases respectively, with 18 bases between them. The CDR3 spells CASSLTIGVTGEKLFF. The CDR3, as DNA: TGCGCCAGCAGCTTGACGATTGGAGTGACGGGAGAAAAACTGTTTTTT.

J is TRBJ2-1 and V is TRBV9; D uncertain. CDR1 is SGDLS and CDR2 is YYNGEE in the germline V gene. The germline V and J ends were trimmed by 3 bases and 6 bases, with 7 bases remaining between them. CDR3 size: 12 residues. Here the CDR3 reads CASSGNPNEQFF. The DNA of the CDR3 is TGTGCCAGCAGCGGAAATCCCAATGAGCAGTTCTTC.

The chain employs TRBV2 and TRBJ1-2, with 8 bases lining up with TRBD1. V was pared by 6 bases and J by 7 bases, with 10 bases of the junction left unmatched. CDR1 is SNHLY, CDR2 FYNNEI, per germline. The length of the CDR3 is 14 residues. CDR3 nucleotides: TGTGCCAGCAGGTACCAGACAGGGGAATCTGGCTACACCTTC. Encoded protein: CASRYQTGESGYTF. Full variable domain (missing parts from reference TRBV2 and TRBJ1-2): EPEVTQTPSHQVTQMGQEVILRCVPISNHLYFYWYRQILGQKVEFLVSFYNNEISEKSEIFDDQFSVERPDGSNFTLKIRSTKLEDSAMYFCASRYQTGESGYTFGSGTRLTVV.

The CDR3 DNA reads TGTGCCAGCAGAATTGGGGGGGGCAATCAGCCCCAGCATTTT. Translating it yields CASRIGGGNQPQHF. The chain employs TRBV28 and TRBJ1-5, with TRBD1 as a possible D gene (5 bases). V was pared by 6 bases and J by 2 bases, with 11 bases between. The CDR3 runs to 14 residues. CDR1 and CDR2 (germline): MDHEN, SYDVKM.

V gene TRBV5-4 combines with J gene TRBJ1-1, with 9 bases aligning to TRBD1. Trimming took 4 bases from V and 4 from J; bases not matched to a gene: 5. The CDR3 loop spans 14 amino acids. Germline assignment: CDR1 SGHNT and CDR2 YYREEE (reference sequence). The CDR3 DNA reads as TGTGCCAGCAGCCCGACAGGGGGTCCCACTGAAGCTTTCTTT. It is translated as CASSPTGGPTEAFF.

This sequence joins TRBV9 and TRBJ1-1; unclear D gene. The length of the CDR3 is 16 residues. Germline CDR1 and CDR2: SGDLS and YYNGEE. Trimming took off 0 bases at V and 1 base at J, with 13 bases between the two ends. The DNA for the CDR3 is TGTGCCAGCAGCGTAGCTTACGAGGCAGAGAACACTGAAGCTTTCTTT. This codes for CASSVAYEAENTEAFF.

The chain links TRBV11-2 to TRBJ2-3, with unresolved D. V lost 4 bases to trimming and J lost 1 base, with 9 bases between them. This CDR3 comprises 14 residues. Germline CDR1 and CDR2: SGHAT and FQNNGV. The chain's CDR3 is CASSSIVGTDTQYF. For the CDR3, the DNA is TGTGCCAGCAGCTCAATCGTGGGCACAGATACGCAGTATTTT.

The V and J genes are TRBV7-6 and TRBJ2-1; 9 bases agree with TRBD2. The CDR3 has 15 amino acids. V shed 3 bases and J 8 bases; nucleotides not matched to a gene: 8. Germline values: CDR1 SGHVS, CDR2 FNYEAQ. The CDR3 loop is CASSFSGSPPDEQFF. The CDR3 region has the DNA TGTGCCAGCAGCTTTAGCGGGAGTCCCCCCGATGAGCAGTTCTTC. The full variable domain, rest sourced from reference TRBV7-6 and TRBJ2-1, is GAGVSQSPRYKVTKRGQDVALRCDPISGHVSLYWYRQALGQGPEFLTYFNYEAQQDKSGLPNDRFSAERPEGSISTLTIQRTEQRDSAMYRCASSFSGSPPDEQFFGPGTRLTVL.

The chain links TRBV5-5 to TRBJ1-5; possibly TRBD1 for D (5 bases). The germline V gene has CDR1 SGHKS and CDR2 YYEKEE (reference sequence). The CDR3 contains 14 residues. With 5 bases removed from V and 7 bases from J, the gap between germline ends came to 16 bases. The CDR3 DNA reads as TGTGCCAGCAGTCCCGGGACGCCGCAACAGCCCCAGCATTTT. Protein product: CASSPGTPQQPQHF.

The CDR3 nucleotides read TGTGCCAGCAGTGAACAAGGCAGATACTATGGCTACACCTTC. Its translation is CASSEQGRYYGYTF. V is TRBV6-1 and J is TRBJ1-2; no reliable D call. The CDR3 consists of 14 residues. Trimming shortened V by 2 bases and J by 3 bases, and 10 bases separated the two germline ends. The V gene's germline CDR1 is MNHNS and CDR2 SASEGT.

This clone was seen only a few times. The V and J genes are TRBV4-1 and TRBJ1-5; D gene ambiguous. The CDR3 spans 14 residues. The germline CDR1 and CDR2 sequences are MGHRA and YSYEKL. Trimming shortened V by 0 bases and J by 4 bases, and 7 bases separated the two germline ends. DNA for the CDR3: TGCGCCAGCAGCCAAGATCTCCTTAATCAGCCCCAGCATTTT. Its translation is CASSQDLLNQPQHF.

The rearrangement uses TRBV7-5 and TRBJ1-5; TRBD1, as called in the table, went unchecked against the DNA. TRBV7-5 is a listed pseudogene. This CDR3 spans 16 amino acids. The CDR3 region has the DNA TGTGCCAGAAGCCCGAGGACAGGTGAAGGGAATCAGCCCCAGCATTTT. Translation: CARSPRTGEGNQPQHF.

The chain uses TRBV9 and TRBJ2-5; D ambiguous. The CDR3 consists of 14 residues. Looked up from germline, CDR1 is SGDLS and CDR2 is YYNGEE. V was shortened by 4 bases and J by 5 bases, with 15 bases between the two germline ends. CDR3 coding DNA: TGTGCCAGCAGCCCCCGACGGGTGGGGGAGACCCAGTACTTC. This encodes CASSPRRVGETQYF.

In its sample, this clone was seen once. The chain employs TRBV5-1 and TRBJ2-7, with TRBD2 identical over 10 bases. This CDR3 has 15 amino acids. With V trimmed by 3 bases and J by 4 bases, 7 bases remained unmatched. Germline CDR1 is SGHRS and CDR2 is YFSETQ. In nucleotides, the CDR3 is TGCGCCAGCAGCTGGGCTAGCGGGAGTGCGTACGAGCAGTACTTC. It yields the protein CASSWASGSAYEQYF.

The chain is built from TRBV28 and TRBJ1-2; 10 bases match TRBD1. Germline loops: CDR1 MDHEN, CDR2 SYDVKM. This CDR3 has 15 residues. The V and J ends lost 1 base and 7 bases, in that order; junction bases with no gene match: 6. The CDR3 sequence is CASSLYLDRGGGYTF. CDR3 nucleotides: TGTGCCAGCAGTTTATACCTGGACAGGGGGGGTGGCTACACCTTC.

CDR3 sequence (DNA): TGCGCCAGCAGCTTGGGTAGCGGACAAGAGACCCAGTACTTC. It yields the protein CASSLGSGQETQYF. This chain uses TRBV5-1 with TRBJ2-5; possibly TRBD2 for D (6 bases). V lost 0 bases, J lost 2 bases, and 8 bases lay in between. The CDR3 totals 14 residues. Germline V gene data show CDR1 as SGHRS and CDR2 as YFSETQ.

DNA of the CDR3: TGTGCCAGCAGCCACGGGCCGAAGGATACGCAGTATTTT. Translation: CASSHGPKDTQYF. The chain carries TRBV14 and TRBJ2-3; no clear D gene. V dropped 3 bases and J dropped 6 bases, with 10 bases sitting between them. The CDR3 has 13 residues. CDR1 and CDR2 from the germline V gene are SGHDN and FVKESK.

V is TRBV30 and J is TRBJ1-1; maybe TRBD1 (5 bases). The CDR3 totals 17 residues. Trimming removed 5 bases from V and 4 bases from J, with 26 bases in between. Germline V gene lookup returns CDR1 GTSNPN and CDR2 SVGIG (reference sequence). CDR3 DNA sequence: TGTGCCTGGCTTTTACTTGGCAGGGCGGGAGTTTTCACTGAAGCTTTCTTT. Translated, it gives CAWLLLGRAGVFTEAFF.

V usage is TRBV9 and J usage is TRBJ2-3; 13 nucleotides align to TRBD2. The V gene end was trimmed by 3 bases and the J gene end by 4 bases; junction bases not matched to a gene: 5. Germline V gives CDR1 SGDLS, CDR2 YYNGEE. The CDR3 is 16 residues long. The CDR3 sequence: CASSATSGGWADTQYF. The CDR3 DNA is TGTGCCAGCAGCGCGACTAGCGGGGGGTGGGCAGATACGCAGTATTTT.